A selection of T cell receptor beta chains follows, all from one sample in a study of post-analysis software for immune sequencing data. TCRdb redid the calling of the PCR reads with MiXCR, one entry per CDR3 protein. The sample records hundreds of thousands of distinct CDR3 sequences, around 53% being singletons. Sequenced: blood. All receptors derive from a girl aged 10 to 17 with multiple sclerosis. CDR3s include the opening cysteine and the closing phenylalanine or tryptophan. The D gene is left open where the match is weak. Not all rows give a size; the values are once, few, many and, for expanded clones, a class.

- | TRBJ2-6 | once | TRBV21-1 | CASSFPSSGANALTF | TGTGCCAGCAGTTTTCCGAGCTCTGGGGCCAACGCCCTGACTTTC
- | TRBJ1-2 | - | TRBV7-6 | CASSPGGGWNYGYTF | TGTGCCAGCAGCCCAGGAGGAGGGTGGAACTATGGCTACACCTTC
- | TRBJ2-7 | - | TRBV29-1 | CSGKPIGQEPQYF | TGCAGCGGAAAGCCGATCGGTCAGGAGCCCCAGTACTTC
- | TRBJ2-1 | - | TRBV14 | CASSTRDWTYNEQFF | TGTGCCAGCAGCACCCGGGACTGGACCTACAATGAGCAGTTCTTC
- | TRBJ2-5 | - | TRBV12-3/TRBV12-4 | CASRPHREGTVGAETQYF | TGTGCCAGCAGACCCCACAGGGAGGGCACGGTGGGAGCAGAGACCCAGTACTTC
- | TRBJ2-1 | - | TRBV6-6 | CASIRQLHSEQFF | TGTGCCAGCATTAGACAGTTACACAGTGAGCAGTTCTTC
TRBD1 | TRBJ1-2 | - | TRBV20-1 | CSALDRGIRGYTF | TGCAGTGCTCTCGACAGGGGGATAAGAGGCTACACCTTC
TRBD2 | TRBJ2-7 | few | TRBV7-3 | CASSLRSMGAGGVYEQYF | TGTGCCAGCAGCTTAAGGTCCATGGGGGCGGGAGGTGTCTACGAGCAGTACTTC
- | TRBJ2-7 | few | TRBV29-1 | CSVEDRDGSYEQYF | TGCAGCGTTGAAGATAGGGACGGATCCTACGAGCAGTACTTC
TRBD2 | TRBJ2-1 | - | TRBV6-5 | CASRPPLAGVSEQFF | TGTGCCAGCAGACCACCACTAGCGGGAGTATCTGAGCAGTTCTTC
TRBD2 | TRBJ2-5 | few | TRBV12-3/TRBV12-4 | CASSLAASGGKETQYF | TGTGCTAGCAGTTTAGCGGCTAGCGGGGGGAAAGAGACCCAGTACTTC
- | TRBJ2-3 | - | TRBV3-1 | CASSQDVVPTDTQYF | TGTGCCAGCAGCCAAGATGTGGTCCCCACAGATACGCAGTATTTT
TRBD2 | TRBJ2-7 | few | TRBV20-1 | CSASSSGRTYEQYF | TGCAGTGCTAGTAGTAGCGGGAGAACCTACGAGCAGTACTTC
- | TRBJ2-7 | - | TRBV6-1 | CASSEALRNSYEQYF | TGTGCCAGCAGTGAAGCACTTCGTAACTCCTACGAGCAGTACTTC
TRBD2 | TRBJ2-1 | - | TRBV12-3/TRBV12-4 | CASSFTSGGNEQFF | TGTGCCAGCAGCTTTACTAGCGGGGGGAATGAGCAGTTCTTC
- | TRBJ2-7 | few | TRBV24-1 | CATSAYDEQYF | TGTGCCACCAGTGCTTACGACGAGCAGTACTTC
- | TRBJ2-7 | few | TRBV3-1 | CASSSKWRGSLLEQQYF | TGTGCCAGCAGCTCCAAGTGGAGGGGCTCCCTCCTAGAACAGCAGTACTTC
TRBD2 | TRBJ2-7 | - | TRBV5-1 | CASSPLGREGSYEQYF | TGCGCCAGCAGCCCCCTTGGGCGGGAGGGCTCCTACGAGCAGTACTTC
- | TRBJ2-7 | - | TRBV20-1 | CSAGLQGYEQYF | TGCAGTGCAGGATTACAGGGATACGAGCAGTACTTC
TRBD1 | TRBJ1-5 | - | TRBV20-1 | CSASRGNSNQPQHF | TGCAGTGCTAGCAGGGGGAATAGCAATCAGCCCCAGCATTTT
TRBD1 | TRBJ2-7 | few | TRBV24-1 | CATSDLRDRDLAALYEQYF | TGTGCCACCAGTGATTTAAGGGACAGGGACCTAGCGGCCCTCTACGAGCAGTACTTC
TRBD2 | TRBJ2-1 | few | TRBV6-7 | CASSYWTGGRDYNEQFF | TGTGCCAGCAGTTACTGGACGGGAGGCCGAGATTACAATGAGCAGTTCTTC
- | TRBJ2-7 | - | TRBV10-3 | CAISAGPSEQYF | TGTGCCATCAGTGCAGGACCCTCCGAGCAGTACTTC
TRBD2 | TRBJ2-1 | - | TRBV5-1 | CASSSIGLAGANEQFF | TGCGCCAGCAGCTCCATAGGACTAGCGGGAGCCAATGAGCAGTTCTTC
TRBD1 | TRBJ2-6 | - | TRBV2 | CASALIRTGGISRANVLTF | TGTGCCAGCGCCCTAATAAGGACAGGGGGAATCTCTAGGGCCAACGTCCTGACTTTC
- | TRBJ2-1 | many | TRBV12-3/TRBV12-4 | CASSPHNEQFF | TGTGCCAGCAGTCCTCACAATGAGCAGTTCTTC
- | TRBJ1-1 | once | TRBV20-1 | CSARDPHTEAFF | TGCAGTGCTAGAGATCCTCACACTGAAGCTTTCTTT
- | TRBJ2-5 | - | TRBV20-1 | CSARGGLGYQETQYF | TGCAGTGCCAGAGGGGGGCTGGGGTACCAAGAGACCCAGTACTTC
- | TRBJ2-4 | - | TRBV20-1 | CSASRTTRGEQYF | TGCAGTGCTAGCAGGACGACTAGGGGGGAGCAGTACTTC
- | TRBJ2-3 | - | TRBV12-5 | CASGLGGQSTDTQYF | TGTGCTAGTGGTTTAGGGGGGCAATCCACAGATACGCAGTATTTT
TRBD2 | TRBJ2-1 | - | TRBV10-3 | CAITGTSGGAEEQFF | TGTGCCATCACCGGGACTAGCGGGGGGGCGGAGGAGCAGTTCTTC
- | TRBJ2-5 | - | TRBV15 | CATLDPQETQYF | TGTGCCACCTTAGACCCCCAGGAGACCCAGTACTTC
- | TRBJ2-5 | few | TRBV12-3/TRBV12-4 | CASRPNSGEETQYF | TGTGCCAGCAGACCAAATAGCGGAGAAGAGACCCAGTACTTC
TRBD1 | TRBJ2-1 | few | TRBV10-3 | CAISRDRGNEQFF | TGTGCCATCAGTCGGGACAGGGGGAATGAGCAGTTCTTC
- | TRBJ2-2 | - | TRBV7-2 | CASSRGQTGELFF | TGTGCCAGCAGCCGAGGACAGACCGGGGAGCTGTTTTTT
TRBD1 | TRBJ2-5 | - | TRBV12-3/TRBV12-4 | CASSEPGQETQYF | TGTGCCAGCAGTGAGCCGGGACAGGAGACCCAGTACTTC
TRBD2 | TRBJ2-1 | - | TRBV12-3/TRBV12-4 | CASRSRGLAAIGNEQFF | TGTGCCAGCAGAAGCCGGGGACTAGCGGCCATAGGGAATGAGCAGTTCTTC
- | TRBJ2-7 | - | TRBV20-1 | CSASRSGAAYEQYF | TGCAGTGCTAGTAGGTCAGGGGCGGCCTACGAGCAGTACTTC
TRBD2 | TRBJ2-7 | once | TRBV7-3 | CASSFNVGLAYEQYF | TGTGCCAGCAGCTTTAACGTAGGACTAGCTTACGAGCAGTACTTC
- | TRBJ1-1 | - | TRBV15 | CATSRSDDAMNTEAFF | TGTGCCACCAGCAGATCCGACGATGCAATGAACACTGAAGCTTTCTTT
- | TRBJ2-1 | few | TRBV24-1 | CATSPSGTGGNEQFF | TGTGCCACCAGCCCCTCCGGGACCGGAGGAAATGAGCAGTTCTTC
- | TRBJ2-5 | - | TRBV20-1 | CSAPEAGRFQETQYF | TGCAGTGCCCCAGAGGCAGGGCGTTTTCAAGAGACCCAGTACTTC